These 11 T cell receptor beta chains originate from one sample sequenced in a study of PD-1 blockade in mismatch repair-deficient tumors. Clones were sequenced by immunoSEQ multiplex PCR, and TCRdb holds only the in-frame ones, with some missing. Of tens of thousands of clones listed, approximately 80% are singletons. The specimen comprised peripheral blood, sampled 44 weeks after starting pembrolizumab. These receptors were obtained from an adult with mismatch repair-deficient cancer.

This clone was detected only a few times. The DNA for the CDR3 is TGTGCCTGTGAAACCGCGGAATGGACGGCTGAAGCTTTCTTT. Protein sequence: CACETAEWTAEAFF. This sequence joins TRBV30 and TRBJ1-1; no definite D call. V dropped 6 bases and J dropped 6 bases, with 20 bases sitting between them. CDR3 size: 14 residues. CDR1 and CDR2 (germline): GTSNPN, SVGIG (reference sequence).

V gene TRBV5-1 combines with J gene TRBJ2-7; maybe TRBD2 (6 bases). The CDR3 is 16 residues long. Germline V CDR1 and CDR2: SGHRS, YFSETQ. The V end lost 0 bases, the J end lost 2 bases, and 15 bases lay between the germline ends. The CDR3 DNA reads TGCGCCAGCAGCTTGGCATCTATTGGAGGGGCCTACGAGCAGTACTTC. Its translation: CASSLASIGGAYEQYF.

This chain joins TRBV4-1 and TRBJ1-1, with D maybe TRBD1 (5 bases). The V end lost 8 bases, the J end lost 4 bases, and 14 bases lay between the germline ends. Germline assignment: CDR1 MGHRA and CDR2 YSYEKL. The CDR3 loop spans 13 amino acids. CDR3 in amino acids: CASLPPRGTEAFF. The CDR3 DNA follows: TGCGCCAGCCTTCCACCTAGGGGCACTGAAGCTTTCTTT.

This chain connects TRBV5-6 to TRBJ1-4; D call uncertain. Germline V lookup: CDR1 SGHDT, CDR2 YYEEEE. V lost 0 bases to trimming and J lost 5 bases, with 11 bases between them. The CDR3 is 15 residues long. CDR3: CASSLERRPNEKLFF. The CDR3 DNA is TGTGCCAGCAGCTTGGAGCGGCGCCCAAATGAAAAACTGTTTTTT.

The chain couples TRBV11-1 to TRBJ2-3; D is ambiguous. The CDR3 sequence is 12 residues long. Per germline, CDR1 SGHAT and CDR2 FQDESV (reference sequence). Trimming pared 1 base from V and 14 bases from J, leaving 13 bases between. The CDR3 sequence: CASSLGGVGLYF. CDR3 sequence (DNA): TGTGCCAGCAGCTTAGGAGGAGTTGGCTTGTATTTT.

The CDR3 sequence is CASSPPAGEAKNIQYF. The CDR3 DNA reads TGTGCCAGCAGCCCCCCGGCAGGGGAAGCCAAAAACATTCAGTACTTC. J is TRBJ2-4 and V is TRBV7-8, with D possibly TRBD1 on 6 matching bases. This CDR3 is built from 16 residues. V was cut by 5 bases and J by 0 bases, with 14 bases left in between. The V gene's germline CDR1 is SGHVS and CDR2 FQNEAQ. The variable domain in full, with the rest retrieved from reference TRBV7-8 and TRBJ2-4, is GAGVSQSPRYKVAKRGQDVALRCDPISGHVSLFWYQQALGQGPEFLTYFQNEAQLDKSGLPSDRFFAERPEGSVSTLKIQRTQQEDSAVYLCASSPPAGEAKNIQYFGAGTRLSVL.

This rearrangement joins TRBV11-2 to TRBJ2-1, with D unresolved. The CDR3 is 14 amino acids. Looked up from germline, CDR1 is SGHAT and CDR2 is FQNNGV. The germline V and J ends were trimmed by 2 bases and 3 bases, with 8 bases remaining between them. CDR3 sequence reads: CASSLSGVYNEQFF. The CDR3 DNA sequence: TGTGCCAGCAGCTTATCTGGCGTCTACAATGAGCAGTTCTTC.

The chain employs TRBV11-2 and TRBJ2-1, with 8 bases aligning to TRBD2. V lost 5 bases, J lost 0 bases, and 9 bases stayed unmatched. Germline V lookup: CDR1 SGHAT, CDR2 FQNNGV. CDR3 length: 17 residues. The DNA for the CDR3 is TGTGCCAGCAGCGGGCGGGCTAGCGGGTACTCCTACAATGAGCAGTTCTTC. Amino acid sequence: CASSGRASGYSYNEQFF.

The chain has TRBV20-1 and TRBJ1-1, with D unresolved. Trimming cost V 6 bases and J 3 bases, with 5 bases left between them. The CDR3 spans 10 residues. The germline CDR1 and CDR2 sequences are DFQATT and SNEGSKA (reference sequence). The CDR3 reads CSASDTEAFF. The CDR3 nucleotides are TGCAGTGCCTCTGACACTGAAGCTTTCTTT.

This chain uses TRBV30 with TRBJ2-3; either TRBD1 or TRBD2 may fit D (7 bases each). V lost 0 bases and J lost 1, with 14 bases in between. CDR3 size: 16 residues. CDR1 is GTSNPN and CDR2 is SVGIG in the germline V gene (reference sequence). The CDR3 sequence is CAWSVGGGRGTDTQYF. Written as DNA, the CDR3 is TGTGCCTGGAGTGTAGGGGGCGGGAGAGGCACAGATACGCAGTATTTT.

The chain is built from TRBV2 and TRBJ2-3, with D perhaps given as TRBD1 or TRBD2 (5 bases each). The CDR3 spans 14 residues. V lost 8 bases and J 2 bases, leaving 14 bases between the germline ends. From germline, CDR1 is SNHLY and CDR2 FYNNEI. The CDR3 nucleotides read TGTGCCAGCGGGGGAGTGACAGTCACAGATACGCAGTATTTT. It translates to CASGGVTVTDTQYF.